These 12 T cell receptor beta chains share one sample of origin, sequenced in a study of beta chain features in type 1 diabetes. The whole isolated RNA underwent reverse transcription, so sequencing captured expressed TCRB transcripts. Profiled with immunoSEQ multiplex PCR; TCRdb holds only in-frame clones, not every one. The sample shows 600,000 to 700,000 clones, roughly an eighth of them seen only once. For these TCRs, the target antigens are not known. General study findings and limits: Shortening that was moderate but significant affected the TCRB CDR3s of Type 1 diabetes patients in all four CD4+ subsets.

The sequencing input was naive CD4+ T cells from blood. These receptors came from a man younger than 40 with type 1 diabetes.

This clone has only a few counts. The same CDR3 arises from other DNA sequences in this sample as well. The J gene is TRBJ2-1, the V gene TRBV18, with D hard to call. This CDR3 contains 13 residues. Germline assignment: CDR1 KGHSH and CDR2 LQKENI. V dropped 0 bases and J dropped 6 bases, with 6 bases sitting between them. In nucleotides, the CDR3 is TGTGCCAGCTCACCACCGGGCAGCAATGAGCAGTTCTTC. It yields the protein CASSPPGSNEQFF.

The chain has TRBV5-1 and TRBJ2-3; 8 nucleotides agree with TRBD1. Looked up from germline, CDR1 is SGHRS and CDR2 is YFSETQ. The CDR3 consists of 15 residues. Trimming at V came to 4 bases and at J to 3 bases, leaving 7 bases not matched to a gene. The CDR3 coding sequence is TGCGCCAGCAGCCCGCAGGGGGCCGGGACAGATACGCAGTATTTT. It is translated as CASSPQGAGTDTQYF.

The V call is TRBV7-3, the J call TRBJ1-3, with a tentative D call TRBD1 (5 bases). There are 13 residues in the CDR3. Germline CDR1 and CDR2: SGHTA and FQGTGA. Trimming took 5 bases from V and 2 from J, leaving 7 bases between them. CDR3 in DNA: TGTGCCAGCAGCCGAGGGGCTGGAAACACCATATATTTT. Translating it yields CASSRGAGNTIYF.

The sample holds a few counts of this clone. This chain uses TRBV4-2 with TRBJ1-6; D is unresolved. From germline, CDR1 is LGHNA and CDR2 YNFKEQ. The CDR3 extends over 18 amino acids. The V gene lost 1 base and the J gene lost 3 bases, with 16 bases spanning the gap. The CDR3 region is CASSQVNRQSNYNSPLHF. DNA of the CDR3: TGTGCCAGCAGCCAAGTGAATAGGCAGTCAAACTATAATTCACCCCTCCACTTT.

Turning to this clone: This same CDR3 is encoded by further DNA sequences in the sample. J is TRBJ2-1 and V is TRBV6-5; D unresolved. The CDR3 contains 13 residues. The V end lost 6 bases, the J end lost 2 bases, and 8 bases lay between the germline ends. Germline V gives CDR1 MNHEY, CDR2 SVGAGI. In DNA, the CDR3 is TGTGCCAGCAGCAGGCAGACCTACAATGAGCAGTTCTTC. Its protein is CASSRQTYNEQFF.

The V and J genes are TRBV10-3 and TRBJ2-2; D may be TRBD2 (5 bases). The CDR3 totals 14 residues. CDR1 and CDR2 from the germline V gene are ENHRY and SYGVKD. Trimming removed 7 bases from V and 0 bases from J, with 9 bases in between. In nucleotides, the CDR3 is TGTGCCATCATGCCGGGGACGAACACCGGGGAGCTGTTTTTT. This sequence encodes CAIMPGTNTGELFF.

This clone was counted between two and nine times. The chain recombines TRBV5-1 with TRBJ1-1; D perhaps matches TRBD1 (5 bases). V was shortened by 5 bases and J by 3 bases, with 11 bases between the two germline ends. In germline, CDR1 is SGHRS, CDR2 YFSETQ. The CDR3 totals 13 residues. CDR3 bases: TGCGCCAGCAGTACACAGGCCGACACTGAAGCTTTCTTT. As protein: CASSTQADTEAFF.

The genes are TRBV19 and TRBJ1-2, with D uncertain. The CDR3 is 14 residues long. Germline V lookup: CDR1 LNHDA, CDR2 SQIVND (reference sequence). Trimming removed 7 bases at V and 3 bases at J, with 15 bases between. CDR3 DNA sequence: TGTGCCAGTATCGACCTCGGCGGGGACTATGGCTACACCTTC. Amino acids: CASIDLGGDYGYTF.

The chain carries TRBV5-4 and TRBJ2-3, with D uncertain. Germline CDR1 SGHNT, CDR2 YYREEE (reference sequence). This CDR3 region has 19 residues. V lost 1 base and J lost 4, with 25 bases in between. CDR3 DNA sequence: TGTGCCAGCAGCTTGAAATACGGCGGACGGCGCTTGGGTGCAGATACGCAGTATTTT. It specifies CASSLKYGGRRLGADTQYF.

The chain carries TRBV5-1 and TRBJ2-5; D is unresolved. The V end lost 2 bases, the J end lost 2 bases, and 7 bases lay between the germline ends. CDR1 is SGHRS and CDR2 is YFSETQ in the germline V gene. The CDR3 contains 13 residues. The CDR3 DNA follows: TGCGCCAGCAGCTTCGGCAGTCAAGAGACCCAGTACTTC. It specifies CASSFGSQETQYF.

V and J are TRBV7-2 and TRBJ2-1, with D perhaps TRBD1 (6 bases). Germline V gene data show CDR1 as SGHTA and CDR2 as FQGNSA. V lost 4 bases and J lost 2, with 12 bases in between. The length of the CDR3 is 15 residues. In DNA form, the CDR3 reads TGTGCCAGCAGCTCAACAGGGCTCCCCTACAATGAGCAGTTCTTC. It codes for CASSSTGLPYNEQFF.

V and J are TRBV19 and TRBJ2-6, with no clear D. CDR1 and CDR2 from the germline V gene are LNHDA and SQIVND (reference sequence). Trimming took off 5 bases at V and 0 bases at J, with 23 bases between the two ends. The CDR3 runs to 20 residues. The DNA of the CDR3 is TGTGCCAGTAGTCTCAACCTAGGAAAACGCTCTGACTCTGGGGCCAACGTCCTGACTTTC. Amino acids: CASSLNLGKRSDSGANVLTF.